The sequence of this TCR beta chain was determined in a study of cytomegalovirus exposure and HLA in healthy donors. The germline V gene encodes CDR1 SGHNT and CDR2 YENEEA. Trimming took off 0 bases at V and 9 bases at J, with 12 bases between the two ends. CDR3 size: 14 residues. Note on this clone: What it recognizes is unknown.

The study's findings and limits: The TCR clusters that emerged in the first cohort tended, a later analysis found, to co-occur in the 95 to 150 validation repertoires.

The protocol was immunoSEQ multiplex PCR, while the TCRdb copy is restricted to in-frame clones and leaves out a portion. Here the sample spans about 88,000 clones, roughly 80% being singletons. The V gene is TRBV11-3, the J gene TRBJ2-1; D gene uncertain. The sequenced sample was PBMCs. This TCR was recovered from a woman between 18 and 30 years old in good health and CMV-seropositive. The CDR3 spells CASSLDHRSPEQFF. CDR3 sequence (DNA): TGTGCCAGCAGCTTAGATCATCGGTCCCCTGAGCAGTTCTTC.